The source of this T cell receptor beta chain is a study of response to subunit inactivated influenza vaccine. This CDR3 region has 15 residues. J lost 3 bases, V lost 1 base, and 0 bases had no gene match. Germline V gene lookup returns CDR1 SGHTA and CDR2 FQGNSA. TCRdb independently ran MiXCR on the RT-PCR reads; one entry per CDR3 protein. This sample has about 520,000 distinct CDR3 sequences, with less than 30% found just once. The chain has TRBV7-2 and TRBJ2-1, with TRBD2 identical over 10 bases. The source was CD4+ T cells sorted from PBMCs, collected 4 to 6 days after vaccination. This receptor was obtained from a man over 45 who received an inactivated influenza vaccine. CDR3 sequence reads: CASSLERGGYNEQFF. The CDR3 nucleotides read TGTGCCAGCAGCTTAGAGCGGGGGGGCTACAATGAGCAGTTCTTC.